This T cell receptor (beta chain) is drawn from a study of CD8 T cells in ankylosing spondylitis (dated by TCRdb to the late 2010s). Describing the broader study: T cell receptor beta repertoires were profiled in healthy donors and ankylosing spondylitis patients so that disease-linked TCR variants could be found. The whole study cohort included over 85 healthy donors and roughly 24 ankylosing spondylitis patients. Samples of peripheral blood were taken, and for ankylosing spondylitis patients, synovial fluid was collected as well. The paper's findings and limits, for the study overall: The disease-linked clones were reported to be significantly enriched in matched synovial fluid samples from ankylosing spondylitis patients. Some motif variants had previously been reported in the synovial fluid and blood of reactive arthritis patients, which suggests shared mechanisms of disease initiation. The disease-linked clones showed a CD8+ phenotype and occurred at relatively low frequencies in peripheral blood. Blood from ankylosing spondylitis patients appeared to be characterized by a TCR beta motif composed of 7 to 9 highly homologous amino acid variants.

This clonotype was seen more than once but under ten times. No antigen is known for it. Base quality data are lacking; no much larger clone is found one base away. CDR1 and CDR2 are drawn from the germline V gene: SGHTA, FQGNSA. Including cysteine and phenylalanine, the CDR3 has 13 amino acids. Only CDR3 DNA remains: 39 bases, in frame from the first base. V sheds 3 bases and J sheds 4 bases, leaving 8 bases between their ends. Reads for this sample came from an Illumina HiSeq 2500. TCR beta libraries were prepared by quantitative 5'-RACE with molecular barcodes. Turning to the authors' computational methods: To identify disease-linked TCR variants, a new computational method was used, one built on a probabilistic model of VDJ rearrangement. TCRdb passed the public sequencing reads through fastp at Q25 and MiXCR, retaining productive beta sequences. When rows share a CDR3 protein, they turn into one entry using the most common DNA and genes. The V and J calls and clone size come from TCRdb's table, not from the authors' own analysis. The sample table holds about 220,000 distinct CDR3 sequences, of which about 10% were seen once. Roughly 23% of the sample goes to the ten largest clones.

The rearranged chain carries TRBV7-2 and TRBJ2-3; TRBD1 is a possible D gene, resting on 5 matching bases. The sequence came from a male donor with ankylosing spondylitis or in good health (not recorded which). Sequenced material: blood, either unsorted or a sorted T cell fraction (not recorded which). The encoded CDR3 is CASSFQGSDTQYF. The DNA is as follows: TGTGCCAGCAGCTTTCAGGGCTCAGATACGCAGTATTTT.